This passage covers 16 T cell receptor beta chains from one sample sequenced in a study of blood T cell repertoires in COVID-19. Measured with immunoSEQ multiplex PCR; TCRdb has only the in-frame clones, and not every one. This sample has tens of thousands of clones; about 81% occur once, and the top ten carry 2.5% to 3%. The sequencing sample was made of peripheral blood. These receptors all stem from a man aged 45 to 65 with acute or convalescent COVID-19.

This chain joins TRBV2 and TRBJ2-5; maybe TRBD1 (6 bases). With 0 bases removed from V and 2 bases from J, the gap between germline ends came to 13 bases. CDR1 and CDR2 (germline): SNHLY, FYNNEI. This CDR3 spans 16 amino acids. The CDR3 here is CASSEAGWGLQETQYF. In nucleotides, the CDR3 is TGTGCCAGCAGTGAAGCAGGATGGGGGCTTCAAGAGACCCAGTACTTC.

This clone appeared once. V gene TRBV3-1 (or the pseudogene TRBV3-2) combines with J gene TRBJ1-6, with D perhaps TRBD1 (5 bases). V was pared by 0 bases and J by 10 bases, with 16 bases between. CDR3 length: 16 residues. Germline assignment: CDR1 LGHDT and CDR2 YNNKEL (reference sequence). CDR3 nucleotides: TGTGCCAGCAGCCAAGAATCGGCCAGGGTGGGATCACCCCTCCACTTT. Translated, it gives CASSQESARVGSPLHF.

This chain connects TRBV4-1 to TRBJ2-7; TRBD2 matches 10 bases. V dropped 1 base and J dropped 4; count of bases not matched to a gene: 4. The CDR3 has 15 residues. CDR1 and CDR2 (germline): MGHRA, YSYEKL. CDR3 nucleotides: TGCGCCAGCAGCCAAGGGCCTAGCGGGAGTTACGAGCAGTACTTC. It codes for CASSQGPSGSYEQYF.

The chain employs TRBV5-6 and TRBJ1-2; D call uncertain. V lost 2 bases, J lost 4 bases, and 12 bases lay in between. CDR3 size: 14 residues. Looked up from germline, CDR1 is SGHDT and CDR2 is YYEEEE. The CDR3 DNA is TGTGCCAGCAGCTTTTTACACCCGGGCTATGGCTACACCTTC. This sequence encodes CASSFLHPGYGYTF.

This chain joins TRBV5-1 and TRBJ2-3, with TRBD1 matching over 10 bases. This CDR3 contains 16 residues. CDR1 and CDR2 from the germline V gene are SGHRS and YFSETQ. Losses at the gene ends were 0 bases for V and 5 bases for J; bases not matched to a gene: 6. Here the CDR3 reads CASSLEDRGGVDTQYF. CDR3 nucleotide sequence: TGCGCCAGCAGCTTGGAGGACAGGGGGGGAGTAGATACGCAGTATTTT.

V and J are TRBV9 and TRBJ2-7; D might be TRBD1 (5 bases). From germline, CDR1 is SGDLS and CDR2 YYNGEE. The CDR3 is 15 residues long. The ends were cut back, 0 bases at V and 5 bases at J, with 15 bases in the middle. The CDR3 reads CASSVDYQGTNEQYF. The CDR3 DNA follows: TGTGCCAGCAGCGTAGATTACCAGGGTACGAACGAGCAGTACTTC.

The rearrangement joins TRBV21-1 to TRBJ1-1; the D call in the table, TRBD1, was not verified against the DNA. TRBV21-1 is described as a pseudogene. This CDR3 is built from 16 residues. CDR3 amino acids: CASSPRTGQGDTEAFF. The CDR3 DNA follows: TGTGCCAGCAGCCCCCGGACAGGGCAAGGGGACACTGAAGCTTTCTTT.

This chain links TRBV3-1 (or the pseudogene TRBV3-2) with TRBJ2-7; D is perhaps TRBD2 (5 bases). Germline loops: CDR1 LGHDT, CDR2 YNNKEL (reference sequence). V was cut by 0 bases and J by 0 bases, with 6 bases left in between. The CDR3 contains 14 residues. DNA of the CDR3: TGTGCCAGCAGCCAAGAGGGAGACTCCTACGAGCAGTACTTC. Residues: CASSQEGDSYEQYF.

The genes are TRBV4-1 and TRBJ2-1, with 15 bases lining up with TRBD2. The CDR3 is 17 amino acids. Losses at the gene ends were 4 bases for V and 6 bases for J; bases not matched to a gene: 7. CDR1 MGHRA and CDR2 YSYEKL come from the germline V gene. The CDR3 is CASSRGRTSGRGNEQFF. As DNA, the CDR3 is TGCGCCAGCAGCCGCGGAAGGACTAGCGGGAGGGGCAATGAGCAGTTCTTC.

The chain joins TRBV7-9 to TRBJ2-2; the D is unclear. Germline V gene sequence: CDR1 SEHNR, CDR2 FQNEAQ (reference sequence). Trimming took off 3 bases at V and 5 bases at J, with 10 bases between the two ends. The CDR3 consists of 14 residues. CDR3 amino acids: CASSFVSETGELFF. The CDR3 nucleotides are TGTGCCAGCAGCTTCGTCTCGGAGACCGGGGAGCTGTTTTTT.

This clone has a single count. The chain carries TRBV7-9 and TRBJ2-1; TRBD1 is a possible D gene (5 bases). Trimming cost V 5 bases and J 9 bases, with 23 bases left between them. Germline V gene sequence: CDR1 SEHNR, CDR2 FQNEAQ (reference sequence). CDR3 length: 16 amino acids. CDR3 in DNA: TGTGCCAGCAGCCACCCGCTGTCTCCGGATGGGGCTGAGCAGTTCTTC. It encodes CASSHPLSPDGAEQFF.

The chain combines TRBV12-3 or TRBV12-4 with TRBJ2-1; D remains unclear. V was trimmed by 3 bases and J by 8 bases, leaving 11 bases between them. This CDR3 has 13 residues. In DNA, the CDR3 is TGTGCCAGCAGTTTCCGCCGCACAGATGAGCAGTTCTTC. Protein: CASSFRRTDEQFF.

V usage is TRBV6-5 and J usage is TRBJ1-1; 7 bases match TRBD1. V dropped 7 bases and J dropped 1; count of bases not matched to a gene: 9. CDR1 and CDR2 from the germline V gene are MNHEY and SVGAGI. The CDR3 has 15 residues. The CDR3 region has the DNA TGTGCCAGCACCCCCGGCCGGGACAGGAACACTGAAGCTTTCTTT. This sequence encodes CASTPGRDRNTEAFF.

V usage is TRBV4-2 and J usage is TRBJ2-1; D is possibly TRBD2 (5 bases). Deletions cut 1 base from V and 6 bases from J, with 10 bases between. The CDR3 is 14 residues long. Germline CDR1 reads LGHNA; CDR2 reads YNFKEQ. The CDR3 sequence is CASSQGGPSNEQFF. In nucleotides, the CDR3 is TGTGCCAGCAGCCAAGGAGGGCCTAGCAATGAGCAGTTCTTC.

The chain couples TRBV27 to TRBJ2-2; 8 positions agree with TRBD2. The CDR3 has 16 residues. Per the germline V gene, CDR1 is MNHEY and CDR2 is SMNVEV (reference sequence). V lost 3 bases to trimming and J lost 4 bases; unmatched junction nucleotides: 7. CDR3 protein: CASSFIGGAGTGELFF. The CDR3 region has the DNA TGTGCCAGCAGTTTCATCGGGGGGGCGGGCACCGGGGAGCTGTTTTTT.

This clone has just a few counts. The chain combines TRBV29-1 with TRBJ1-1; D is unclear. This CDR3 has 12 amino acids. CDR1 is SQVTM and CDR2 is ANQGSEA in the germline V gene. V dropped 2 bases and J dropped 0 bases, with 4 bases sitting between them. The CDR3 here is CSVEQMNTEAFF. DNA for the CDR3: TGCAGCGTTGAACAAATGAACACTGAAGCTTTCTTT.